This TCR beta chain comes out of a study of blood T cell repertoires in COVID-19. For the study at large: From the United States, Italy and Spain came samples of acute and convalescent COVID-19. PBMCs, B-cell-depleted T cells, or T cells were the source of the cDNA or gDNA that made up the material.

In the authors' workflow: Scientists estimated how many nucleated cells there were by amplifying reference gene primers. This table comes from immunoSEQ multiplex PCR, and its TCRdb copy is limited to in-frame clones, with some not included. D and trimming come from the DNA, and the V and J calls and clone size come from that table. The table shows about 100,000 clones, with roughly 90% occurring only once. V was trimmed by 0 bases and J by 6 bases, leaving 11 bases between them. From germline, CDR1 is SGHDT and CDR2 YYEEEE. This CDR3 region has 14 residues. V gene TRBV5-6 combines with J gene TRBJ2-3; unclear D gene. This clonotype originated in a man at least 80 years old with acute or convalescent COVID-19. Sequencing was carried out using peripheral blood. CDR3 amino acids: CASSLASSPDTQYF. DNA of the CDR3: TGTGCCAGCAGCTTGGCTTCGAGTCCGGATACGCAGTATTTT. Full variable domain (remainder filled in from reference TRBV5-6 and TRBJ2-3): DAGVTQSPTHLIKTRGQQVTLRCSPKSGHDTVSWYQQALGQGPQFIFQYYEEEERQRGNFPDRFSGHQFPNYSSELNVNALLLGDSALYLCASSLASSPDTQYFGPGTRLTVL.